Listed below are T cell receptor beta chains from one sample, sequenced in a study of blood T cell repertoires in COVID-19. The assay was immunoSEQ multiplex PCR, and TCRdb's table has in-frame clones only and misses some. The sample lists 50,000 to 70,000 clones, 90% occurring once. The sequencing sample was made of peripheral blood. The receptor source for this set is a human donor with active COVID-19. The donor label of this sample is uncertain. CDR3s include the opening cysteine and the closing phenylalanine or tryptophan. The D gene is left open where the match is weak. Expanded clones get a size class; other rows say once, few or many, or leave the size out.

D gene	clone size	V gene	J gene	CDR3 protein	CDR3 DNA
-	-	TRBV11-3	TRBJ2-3	CASRRGRGGTDTQYF	TGTGCCAGCAGGAGAGGGAGGGGGGGCACAGATACGCAGTATTTT
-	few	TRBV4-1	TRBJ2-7	CASSQDQGVGSGKAYEQYF	TGCGCCAGCAGCCAAGATCAGGGTGTTGGGTCGGGCAAGGCTTACGAGCAGTACTTC
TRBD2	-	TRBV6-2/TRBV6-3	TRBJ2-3	CASSYGGSGISTDTQYF	TGTGCCAGCAGTTACGGGGGTAGCGGGATAAGCACAGATACGCAGTATTTT
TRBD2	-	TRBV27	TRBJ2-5	CASSLIDGGAKTQYF	TGTGCCAGCAGCCTAATCGACGGGGGGGCGAAGACCCAGTACTTC
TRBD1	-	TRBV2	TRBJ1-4	CASSRQGLGEKLFF	TGTGCCAGCAGTCGACAGGGTTTAGGTGAAAAACTGTTTTTT
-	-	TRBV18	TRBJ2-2	CASSPPVNAGLFF	TGTGCCAGCTCACCACCGGTTAACGCAGGGCTGTTTTTT
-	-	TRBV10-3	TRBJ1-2	CAISQRPGWVENNYGYTF	TGTGCCATCAGTCAGCGGCCAGGCTGGGTCGAGAATAACTATGGCTACACCTTC
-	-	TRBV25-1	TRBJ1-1	CASSDQGWTEAFF	TGTGCCAGCAGTGACCAGGGTTGGACTGAAGCTTTCTTT
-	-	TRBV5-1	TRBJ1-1	CASRLTDNTEAFF	TGCGCCAGCAGGCTAACAGATAACACTGAAGCTTTCTTT
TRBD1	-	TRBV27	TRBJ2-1	CASSLGQISYNEQFF	TGTGCCAGCAGTTTGGGACAGATCTCCTACAATGAGCAGTTCTTC
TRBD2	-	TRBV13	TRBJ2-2	CASSNSGRNSGELFF	TGTGCCAGCAGCAACAGCGGGAGAAACTCCGGGGAGCTGTTTTTT
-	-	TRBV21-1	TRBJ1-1	CASSKVPLLDPRDREADTEAFF	TGTGCCAGCAGCAAAGTGCCCCTGTTGGACCCCCGGGACAGAGAGGCGGACACTGAAGCTTTCTTT
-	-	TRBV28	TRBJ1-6	CASSPNRARKNSPLHF	TGTGCCAGCAGTCCAAACAGGGCGAGGAAGAATTCACCCCTCCACTTT
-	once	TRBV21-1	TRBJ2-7	CASSAPRRLTLDEQYF	TGTGCCAGCAGCGCCCCAAGGCGACTAACCCTCGACGAGCAGTACTTC
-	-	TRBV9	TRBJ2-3	CASSVAPWTRASVNTQYF	TGTGCCAGCAGCGTAGCTCCCTGGACTCGGGCCAGCGTAAATACGCAGTATTTT
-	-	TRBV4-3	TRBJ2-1	CASSQESANSYNEQFF	TGCGCCAGCAGCCAAGAAAGCGCGAACTCCTACAATGAGCAGTTCTTC
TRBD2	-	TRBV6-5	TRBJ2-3	CASSYSTVAGADTQYF	TGTGCCAGCAGTTACTCGACAGTAGCGGGAGCAGATACGCAGTATTTT
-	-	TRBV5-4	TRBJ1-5	CASSSGGFNQPQHF	TGTGCCAGCAGCTCGGGGGGTTTCAATCAGCCCCAGCATTTT
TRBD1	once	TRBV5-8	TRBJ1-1	CASRPGQARNTEAFF	TGTGCCAGCAGACCGGGACAGGCGAGGAACACTGAAGCTTTCTTT
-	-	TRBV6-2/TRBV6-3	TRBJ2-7	CASSYGRDEQYF	TGTGCCAGCAGTTACGGGCGGGACGAGCAGTACTTC
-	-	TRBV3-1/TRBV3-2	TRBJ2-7	CASSRIDEQYF	TGTGCCAGCAGCCGAATAGACGAGCAGTACTTC
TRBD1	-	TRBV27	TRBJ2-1	CASSPTQGAYNEQFF	TGTGCCAGCAGTCCAACCCAGGGGGCCTACAATGAGCAGTTCTTC